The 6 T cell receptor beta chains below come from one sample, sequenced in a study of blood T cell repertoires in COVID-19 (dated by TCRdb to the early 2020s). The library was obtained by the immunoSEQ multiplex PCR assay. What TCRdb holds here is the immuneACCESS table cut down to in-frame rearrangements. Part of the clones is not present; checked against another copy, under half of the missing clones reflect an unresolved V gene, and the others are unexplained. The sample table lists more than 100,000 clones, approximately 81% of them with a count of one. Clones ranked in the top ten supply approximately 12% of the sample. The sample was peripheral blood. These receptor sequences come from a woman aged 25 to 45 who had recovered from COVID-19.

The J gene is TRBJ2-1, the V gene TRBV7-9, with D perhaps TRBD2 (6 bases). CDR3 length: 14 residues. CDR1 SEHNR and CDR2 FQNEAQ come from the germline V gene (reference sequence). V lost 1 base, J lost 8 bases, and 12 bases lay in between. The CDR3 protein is CASSLGREFDEQFF. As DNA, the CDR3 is TGTGCCAGCAGCTTAGGACGGGAGTTCGATGAGCAGTTCTTC.

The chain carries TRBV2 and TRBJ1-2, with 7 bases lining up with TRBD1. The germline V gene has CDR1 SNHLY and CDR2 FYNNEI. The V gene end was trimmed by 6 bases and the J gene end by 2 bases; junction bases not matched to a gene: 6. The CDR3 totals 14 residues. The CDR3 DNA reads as TGTGCCAGCAGCGCGCGGGGACAGAACTATGGCTACACCTTC. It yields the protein CASSARGQNYGYTF. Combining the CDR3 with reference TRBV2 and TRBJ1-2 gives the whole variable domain EPEVTQTPSHQVTQMGQEVILRCVPISNHLYFYWYRQILGQKVEFLVSFYNNEISEKSEIFDDQFSVERPDGSNFTLKIRSTKLEDSAMYFCASSARGQNYGYTFGSGTRLTVV.

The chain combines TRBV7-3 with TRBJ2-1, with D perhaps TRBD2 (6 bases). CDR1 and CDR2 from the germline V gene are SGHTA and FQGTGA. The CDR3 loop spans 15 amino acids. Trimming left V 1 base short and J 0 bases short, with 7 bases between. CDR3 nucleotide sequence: TGTGCCAGCAGCTTAATAGCGGCCTCCTACAATGAGCAGTTCTTC. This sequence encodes CASSLIAASYNEQFF.

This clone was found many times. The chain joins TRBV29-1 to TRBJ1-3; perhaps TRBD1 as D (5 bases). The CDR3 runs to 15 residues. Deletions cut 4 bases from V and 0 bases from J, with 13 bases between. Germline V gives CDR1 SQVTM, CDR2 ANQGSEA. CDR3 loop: CSVVGGDHSGNTIYF. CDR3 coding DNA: TGCAGCGTTGTCGGGGGAGACCACTCTGGAAACACCATATATTTT. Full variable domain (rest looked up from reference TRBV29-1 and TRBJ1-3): SAVISQKPSRDICQRGTSLTIQCQVDSQVTMMFWYRQQPGQSLTLIATANQGSEATYESGFVIDKFPISRPNLTFSTLTVSNMSPEDSSIYLCSVVGGDHSGNTIYFGEGSWLTVV.

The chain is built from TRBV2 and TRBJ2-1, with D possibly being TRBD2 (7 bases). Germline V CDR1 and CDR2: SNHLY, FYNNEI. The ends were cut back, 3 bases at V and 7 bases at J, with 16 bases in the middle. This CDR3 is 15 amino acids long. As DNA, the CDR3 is TGTGCCAGCAGTGAGGCTGGCGGGGGCGGGAATGAGCAGTTCTTC. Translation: CASSEAGGGGNEQFF. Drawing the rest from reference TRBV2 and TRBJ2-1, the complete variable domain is EPEVTQTPSHQVTQMGQEVILRCVPISNHLYFYWYRQILGQKVEFLVSFYNNEISEKSEIFDDQFSVERPDGSNFTLKIRSTKLEDSAMYFCASSEAGGGGNEQFFGPGTRLTVL.

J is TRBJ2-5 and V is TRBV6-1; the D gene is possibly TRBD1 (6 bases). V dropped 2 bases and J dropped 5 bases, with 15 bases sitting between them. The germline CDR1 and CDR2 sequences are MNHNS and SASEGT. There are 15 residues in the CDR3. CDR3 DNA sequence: TGTGCCAGCAGTGAAACAGGGACACCCTCGGAGACCCAGTACTTC. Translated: CASSETGTPSETQYF.